This T cell receptor (beta chain) was profiled in a study of brain T cells in children with intractable seizures. V was pared by 5 bases and J by 0 bases, with 8 bases between. CDR3 length equals 13 residues. Germline CDR1 and CDR2: SNHLY and FYNNEI. Produced via immunoSEQ multiplex PCR; TCRdb's table is partial and in-frame only. The sample carries about 350,000 clones, 85% to 95% recorded once. Time point indicated: blood from clinic visit 5 months post-surgery; TSC patient then seizure free. Only cases whose brain tissue showed the highest T cell transcript signatures were sequenced. Pre-surgery treatment included at least one anti-epileptic drug.

Source: peripheral blood, taken 4 to 5 months after surgery. The chain joins TRBV2 to TRBJ2-7; the D gene is possibly TRBD2 (6 bases). The TCR sequence derives from a boy in the first two years of life with tuberous sclerosis and intractable seizures. The CDR3 nucleotides read TGTGCCAGCAGTTTCGGGAGCTCCTACGAGCAGTACTTC. It codes for CASSFGSSYEQYF.